This section outlines one T cell receptor beta chain sequence together with its context. This sample stems from a study of blood T cell repertoires in COVID-19. Study information: PBMCs, B-cell-depleted T cells, or T cells provided the cDNA or gDNA that made up the material.

Per the original methods: Amplification from reference gene primers served as the basis for estimated nucleated cell counts. Clones were sequenced by immunoSEQ multiplex PCR, and TCRdb holds only the in-frame ones, with some missing. V and J calls and clone size follow that table, whereas D and trimming were derived from the DNA. Counted here are roughly 220,000 clones, 80% to 85% occurring once; the ten biggest clones make up 5.5% to 7.5%. Germline V gene data show CDR1 as SGDLS and CDR2 as YYNGEE. Trimming stripped 3 bases from V and 1 base from J, with 16 bases between. The CDR3 is made up of 16 amino acids. Each recovered donor of Cohort 3 presented with two negative PCRs, clearance, or symptom resolution.

The chain is built from TRBV9 and TRBJ1-1; D possibly corresponds to TRBD1 (6 bases). The clonotype originates from a woman between 35 and 50 years old who had recovered from COVID-19. Sequencing input: PBMCs or T cells enriched from blood (not recorded which). The CDR3 loop reads CASSALGGQSNTEAFF. The CDR3 DNA reads TGTGCCAGCAGCGCCCTCGGGGGGCAGTCGAACACTGAAGCTTTCTTT.